Shown below are 8 T cell receptor beta chains from a single sample sequenced in a study of identical twins. TCRdb reprocessed the 5' RACE reads with MiXCR, giving one entry per CDR3 protein. This table holds some 730,000 distinct CDR3 sequences, about 20% found once. The data also belong to a second study, concerning T cells expressing NK-cell markers.

The sample consisted of PBMCs. All receptors come from a woman between 18 and 29 years old in good health.

This clonotype was detected a few times. CDR3 nucleotides: TGCAGTGCTAGTTCAGGGGTGTTCCAGCCCCAGCATTTT. Its protein product is CSASSGVFQPQHF. This chain uses TRBV20-1 with TRBJ1-5; the D gene is possibly TRBD1 (6 bases). V was shortened by 3 bases and J by 7 bases, with 13 bases between the two germline ends. The CDR3 length is 13 residues. CDR1 and CDR2 (germline): DFQATT, SNEGSKA (reference sequence).

This chain links TRBV18 with TRBJ2-2; TRBD2 matches at 13 bases. Germline lookup yields CDR1 KGHSH and CDR2 LQKENI. The CDR3 sequence is 17 residues long. Germline trimming cut 6 bases from V and 6 bases from J; bases unmatched to any gene: 10. The chain's CDR3 is CASSLGLAGVFAGELFF. As DNA, the CDR3 is TGTGCCAGCTCTCTCGGACTAGCGGGAGTTTTCGCCGGGGAGCTGTTTTTT.

The chain has TRBV5-5 and TRBJ2-1, with D possibly called TRBD1 or TRBD2 (6 bases each). The germline V and J ends were trimmed by 3 bases and 7 bases, with 20 bases remaining between them. This CDR3 region has 16 residues. Germline V gene sequence: CDR1 SGHKS, CDR2 YYEKEE (reference sequence). This CDR3 reads CASSSLRRGFGNEQFF. In nucleotides, the CDR3 is TGTGCCAGCAGCTCGTTAAGGAGGGGGTTTGGAAATGAGCAGTTCTTC.

This clonotype occurred many times. The genes are TRBV12-3 or TRBV12-4 and TRBJ2-7; 7 positions agree with TRBD1. The CDR3 covers 15 residues. With V trimmed by 6 bases and J by 4 bases, 12 bases remained unmatched. CDR3 sequence: CASSPGQPGRYEQYF. CDR3 nucleotide sequence: TGTGCCAGCAGCCCGGGACAGCCGGGAAGGTACGAGCAGTACTTC.

The chain combines TRBV15 with TRBJ1-1; 8 bases agree with TRBD1. This CDR3 is 13 amino acids long. Germline loops: CDR1 LNHNV, CDR2 YYDKDF (reference sequence). V dropped 7 bases and J dropped 0; count of bases not matched to a gene: 1. CDR3 nucleotide sequence: TGTGCCACCAAACAGGGGGTGAACACTGAAGCTTTCTTT. Protein product: CATKQGVNTEAFF.

Only a few counts were recorded for this clonotype. This chain links TRBV12-3 or TRBV12-4 with TRBJ1-1; 7 nucleotides align to TRBD1. This CDR3 region has 14 residues. The V segment lost 7 bases and the J segment 3 bases; nucleotides outside the gene matches: 8. DNA of the CDR3: TGTGCCAGCAACCTCGACAGGGACGACACTGAAGCTTTCTTT. It codes for CASNLDRDDTEAFF.

This clonotype was counted a few times. The chain joins TRBV15 to TRBJ2-7; D is perhaps TRBD1 (6 bases). This CDR3 is built from 14 residues. Germline V CDR1 and CDR2: LNHNV, YYDKDF (reference sequence). The germline V and J ends were trimmed by 3 bases and 3 bases, with 12 bases remaining between them. CDR3 coding DNA: TGTGCCACCAGCAGCCCACAGGGATTCTACGAGCAGTACTTC. It encodes CATSSPQGFYEQYF.

The chain is built from TRBV6-2 or TRBV6-3 and TRBJ2-5; perhaps TRBD2 as D (5 bases). Germline V CDR1 and CDR2: MNHEY, SVGEGT. The V end was cut by 2 bases, the J end by 0 bases, with 10 bases between. CDR3 length: 15 amino acids. The CDR3 DNA is TGTGCCAGCAGTTACCTAGCTGAGTACCAAGAGACCCAGTACTTC. Translating it yields CASSYLAEYQETQYF.